These T cell receptor beta chains were read from a single sample in a study of T-cell reconstitution after alpha-beta-depleted transplantation in children. TCRdb processed the PCR reads anew with MiXCR; each CDR3 protein has one entry. The sample lists about 460,000 distinct CDR3 sequences; over 9.5% were seen once. The material sequenced was PBMCs, taken before TCRalphabeta/CD19-depleted stem cell transplant. The receptors were gathered from a child under 10 years old with inherited bone marrow failure, due to receive a stem cell transplant. The CDR3 runs from the conserved cysteine through the conserved F or W. The D gene is left open where the match is weak. The size of a clone is reported for some rows only, either as once, few or many, or as a class for expanded clones.

size	D	V	J	CDR3	DNA
many	-	TRBV4-1	TRBJ2-3	CASSQDGLSRGIGTDTQYF	TGCGCCAGCAGCCAAGATGGTCTATCGCGGGGAATCGGCACAGATACGCAGTATTTT
many	-	TRBV7-8	TRBJ2-7	CASSSLGAIYEQYF	TGTGCCAGCAGCTCCCTAGGGGCCATCTACGAGCAGTACTTC
many	-	TRBV7-9	TRBJ1-2	CASSEQGVLYGYTF	TGTGCCAGCAGCGAACAGGGAGTGCTGTATGGCTACACCTTC
few	-	TRBV7-2	TRBJ2-7	CATDHLSTGSYEQYF	TGTGCCACCGACCATCTTTCTACAGGTTCTTACGAGCAGTACTTC
-	-	TRBV10-3	TRBJ2-5	CAISEARDREETQYF	TGTGCCATCAGTGAGGCCCGGGACCGGGAAGAGACCCAGTACTTC
many	TRBD2	TRBV4-1	TRBJ2-3	CASSQEGLAGDPDTQYF	TGCGCCAGCAGCCAAGAGGGGCTAGCGGGAGATCCAGATACGCAGTATTTT
-	TRBD1	TRBV19	TRBJ2-7	CASSLIHRGTSYEQYF	TGTGCCAGTAGCCTCATTCACAGGGGAACCTCCTACGAGCAGTACTTC
few	-	TRBV7-2	TRBJ1-2	CASSLGTRWGDGYTF	TGTGCCAGCAGCTTAGGGACTCGGTGGGGAGATGGCTACACCTTC
many	-	TRBV20-1	TRBJ1-2	CSASPSYGYTF	TGCAGTGCTTCCCCGTCGTATGGCTACACCTTC
few	-	TRBV24-1	TRBJ2-1	CATSEANNEQFF	TGTGCCACCAGTGAGGCCAACAATGAGCAGTTCTTC
many	-	TRBV7-8	TRBJ2-7	CASSIGVGGPYEQYF	TGTGCCAGCAGCATAGGGGTCGGGGGCCCCTACGAGCAGTACTTC
few	TRBD1	TRBV29-1	TRBJ2-3	CSVARQGGTDTQYF	TGCAGCGTAGCCAGACAGGGGGGCACAGATACGCAGTATTTT
many	-	TRBV12-3/TRBV12-4	TRBJ2-1	CASRRQVNNEQFF	TGTGCCAGCAGGAGACAGGTCAACAATGAGCAGTTCTTC
few	TRBD2	TRBV13	TRBJ2-5	CASSLRLAQETQYF	TGTGCCAGCAGCTTAAGACTAGCCCAAGAGACCCAGTACTTC
few	-	TRBV11-2	TRBJ2-1	CASIRGGAPSSYNEQFF	TGTGCCAGCATCAGAGGGGGAGCGCCCAGCTCCTACAATGAGCAGTTCTTC
many	TRBD1	TRBV15	TRBJ1-2	CATSRFPTGTGGGYTF	TGTGCCACCAGCAGATTCCCAACCGGGACAGGGGGCGGCTACACCTTC
many	-	TRBV5-1	TRBJ1-6	CASSSSSGSSYNSPLHF	TGCGCCAGCAGCTCTTCGTCAGGGAGCTCCTATAATTCACCCCTCCACTTT
many	-	TRBV5-1	TRBJ2-5	CASSSLLQETQYF	TGCGCCAGCAGCTCATTGTTACAAGAGACCCAGTACTTC
-	-	TRBV2	TRBJ2-5	CASSEAAAVQETQYF	TGTGCCAGCAGTGAAGCCGCGGCAGTCCAAGAGACCCAGTACTTC
many	-	TRBV4-1	TRBJ2-1	CASSQDPPPYNEQFF	TGCGCCAGCAGCCAAGATCCCCCACCCTACAATGAGCAGTTCTTC
few	TRBD2	TRBV28	TRBJ2-1	CASTLSGRGYNEQFF	TGTGCCAGCACCCTAAGCGGGAGGGGCTACAATGAGCAGTTCTTC
few	TRBD2	TRBV7-9	TRBJ2-1	CASSLAGTSRDEQFF	TGTGCCAGCAGCTTAGCCGGGACTAGTCGTGATGAGCAGTTCTTC
-	-	TRBV28	TRBJ2-6	CASSLGGTGANVLTF	TGTGCCAGCAGTTTGGGCGGAACTGGGGCCAACGTCCTGACTTTC
many	TRBD2	TRBV20-1	TRBJ2-1	CSLTSGRLGEQFF	TGCAGTTTAACTAGCGGGCGTCTCGGTGAGCAGTTCTTC
many	TRBD2	TRBV9	TRBJ2-1	CASSVSIAGGSYNEQFF	TGTGCCAGCAGCGTATCTATAGCGGGAGGCTCCTACAATGAGCAGTTCTTC
many	-	TRBV12-3/TRBV12-4	TRBJ1-2	CASSRGPWGDYGYTF	TGTGCCAGCAGTCGGGGACCGTGGGGGGACTATGGCTACACCTTC
few	-	TRBV7-2	TRBJ2-7	CASSSRVLVQYF	TGTGCCAGCAGCTCCAGGGTTCTGGTGCAGTACTTC